The 32 T cell receptor beta chains reported below all come from one sample, sequenced in a study of T cell responses to AZD1222 COVID-19 vaccine. Libraries were prepared by immunoSEQ multiplex PCR; TCRdb keeps only in-frame clonotypes and omits some of them. The sample yields more than 95,000 clones, over 85% seen once. The sample in question was peripheral blood, obtained on day 0 of AZD1222 vaccination. All receptors derive from an adult in good health.

This chain links TRBV2 with TRBJ2-7, with 7 positions matching TRBD1. The CDR3 sequence is 12 residues long. The V and J ends lost 8 bases and 6 bases, in that order; junction bases with no gene match: 7. Germline lookup yields CDR1 SNHLY and CDR2 FYNNEI. CDR3 sequence reads: CASDRETAEQYF. The DNA for the CDR3 is TGTGCCAGCGACAGGGAGACGGCCGAGCAGTACTTC.

This sequence joins TRBV28 and TRBJ2-1; the D gene could be TRBD1 or TRBD2 (6 bases each). The CDR3 spans 15 residues. Germline CDR1 and CDR2: MDHEN and SYDVKM. Trimming removed 5 bases at V and 7 bases at J, with 18 bases between. The CDR3 here is CASSKRGAPVNEQFF. CDR3 coding DNA: TGTGCCAGCAGTAAGAGGGGGGCTCCGGTAAATGAGCAGTTCTTC. Full variable domain (remainder filled in from reference TRBV28 and TRBJ2-1): DVKVTQSSRYLVKRTGEKVFLECVQDMDHENMFWYRQDPGLGLRLIYFSYDVKMKEKGDIPEGYSVSREKKERFSLILESASTNQTSMYLCASSKRGAPVNEQFFGPGTRLTVL.

This chain connects TRBV15 to TRBJ1-3; D uncertain. This CDR3 is 17 amino acids long. Deletions cut 1 base from V and 4 bases from J, with 17 bases between. CDR1 and CDR2 (germline): LNHNV, YYDKDF (reference sequence). This CDR3 is CATSRGIVQAGGNTIYF. The CDR3 bases are TGTGCCACCAGCAGAGGTATAGTTCAAGCCGGGGGAAACACCATATATTTT.

In its sample, this clone was seen a few times. This chain links TRBV5-4 with TRBJ2-7, with D possibly TRBD1 on 6 matching bases. V lost 0 bases, J lost 1 base, and 11 bases lay in between. This CDR3 contains 15 residues. In germline, CDR1 is SGHNT, CDR2 YYREEE (reference sequence). The CDR3 DNA sequence: TGTGCCAGCAGCTTGGGACAGGCGGCTTCCTACGAGCAGTACTTC. Amino acids: CASSLGQAASYEQYF.

This chain uses TRBV6-5 with TRBJ2-7; 11 nucleotides agree with TRBD2. CDR3 length: 15 amino acids. V was clipped by 1 base and J by 4 bases; unmatched bases: 3. In germline, CDR1 is MNHEY, CDR2 SVGAGI. The CDR3 spells CASSYLGTSGYEQYF. As DNA, the CDR3 is TGTGCCAGCAGTTACTTGGGGACTAGCGGATACGAGCAGTACTTC.

The chain carries TRBV28 and TRBJ1-5; no definite D call. Germline V gene data show CDR1 as MDHEN and CDR2 as SYDVKM. Trimming cost V 7 bases and J 0 bases, with 7 bases left between them. The CDR3 runs 13 residues. The CDR3 region has the DNA TGTGCCAGCACGGTTAATAGCAATCAGCCCCAGCATTTT. Its translation: CASTVNSNQPQHF. The whole variable domain, remainder taken from reference TRBV28 and TRBJ1-5, is DVKVTQSSRYLVKRTGEKVFLECVQDMDHENMFWYRQDPGLGLRLIYFSYDVKMKEKGDIPEGYSVSREKKERFSLILESASTNQTSMYLCASTVNSNQPQHFGDGTRLSIL.

The gene calls are TRBV15 and TRBJ2-3; D not certain. Germline CDR1 reads LNHNV; CDR2 reads YYDKDF (reference sequence). V lost 4 bases and J lost 1, with 3 bases in between. The CDR3 runs to 12 residues. CDR3 protein: CATSMRTDTQYF. CDR3 in DNA: TGTGCCACCAGCATGCGCACAGATACGCAGTATTTT.

This sequence joins TRBV6-6 and TRBJ2-1; maybe TRBD2 (6 bases). Germline V CDR1 and CDR2: MNHNY, SVGAGI (reference sequence). This CDR3 is 15 amino acids long. The ends were cut back, 2 bases at V and 9 bases at J, with 17 bases in the middle. Written as DNA, the CDR3 is TGTGCCAGCAGTTACACTAGCAGCCACGGAGGTGAGCAGTTCTTC. Amino acids: CASSYTSSHGGEQFF.

This clone was picked up one time. The chain carries TRBV28 and TRBJ2-5, with 11 positions matching TRBD2. The CDR3 covers 17 residues. With V trimmed by 2 bases and J by 2 bases, 7 bases remained unmatched. Germline V lookup: CDR1 MDHEN, CDR2 SYDVKM. DNA for the CDR3: TGTGCCAGCAGTTTAGACCGACTAGCGGGAACACAAGAGACCCAGTACTTC. This translates into CASSLDRLAGTQETQYF.

The chain combines TRBV24-1 with TRBJ2-3; no firm D call. V was clipped by 5 bases and J by 6 bases, with 14 bases between them. Germline V gene sequence: CDR1 KGHDR, CDR2 SFDVKD. This CDR3 region has 14 residues. CDR3 bases: TGTGCCACCAGTGTTAGTCGAGGTGTTGATACGCAGTATTTT. This encodes CATSVSRGVDTQYF.

The chain employs TRBV4-2 and TRBJ2-1; possibly TRBD1 for D (5 bases). The germline gives CDR1 LGHNA, CDR2 YNFKEQ. Trimming took off 6 bases at V and 5 bases at J, with 8 bases between the two ends. The CDR3 extends over 12 amino acids. Here the CDR3 DNA reads TGTGCCAGCAGAACCAGGGACAATGAGCAGTTCTTC. Amino acids: CASRTRDNEQFF.

The chain employs TRBV5-1 and TRBJ2-2, with 11 bases matching TRBD2. This CDR3 region has 17 residues. V trimming: 1 base; J trimming: 4 bases; junction bases outside the gene matches: 6. Germline V gives CDR1 SGHRS, CDR2 YFSETQ. Written as DNA, the CDR3 is TGCGCCAGCAGCTTGACCGGGACTAGCGGAACCACCGGGGAGCTGTTTTTT. Protein product: CASSLTGTSGTTGELFF.

This chain links TRBV11-2 with TRBJ2-1, with D perhaps matching TRBD2 (5 bases). This CDR3 region has 12 residues. The germline V gene has CDR1 SGHAT and CDR2 FQNNGV. The ends were cut back, 1 base at V and 7 bases at J, with 5 bases in the middle. CDR3 in amino acids: CASSLAGNEQFF. In DNA form, the CDR3 reads TGTGCCAGCAGCTTAGCGGGGAATGAGCAGTTCTTC. The whole variable domain, remainder taken from reference TRBV11-2 and TRBJ2-1, is EAGVAQSPRYKIIEKRQSVAFWCNPISGHATLYWYQQILGQGPKLLIQFQNNGVVDDSQLPKDRFSAERLKGVDSTLKIQPAKLEDSAVYLCASSLAGNEQFFGPGTRLTVL.

The rearrangement uses TRBV20-1 and TRBJ2-1; 7 nucleotides line up with TRBD2. Unmatched junction bases numbered 16, after V lost 3 bases and J lost 2 bases. The CDR3 length is 18 residues. Germline CDR1 DFQATT, CDR2 SNEGSKA (reference sequence). As DNA, the CDR3 is TGCAGTGCTAGTCCCTACCCCCTCACTAGCGCCACCTACAATGAGCAGTTCTTC. It is translated as CSASPYPLTSATYNEQFF.

The gene calls are TRBV3-1 (or the pseudogene TRBV3-2) and TRBJ1-6; D is unresolved. The ends were cut back, 4 bases at V and 5 bases at J, with 18 bases in the middle. From germline, CDR1 is LGHDT and CDR2 YNNKEL (reference sequence). This CDR3 spans 17 amino acids. CDR3 bases: TGTGCCAGCAGCCTCGTCGGCGAGGGCGCCCATAATTCACCCCTCCACTTT. Its translation: CASSLVGEGAHNSPLHF.

The chain combines TRBV18 with TRBJ2-1; 9 positions agree with TRBD2. After removal of 3 bases from V and 6 bases from J, the junction contained 3 bases not matched to a gene. The CDR3 is made up of 14 amino acids. CDR1 and CDR2 from the germline V gene are KGHSH and LQKENI. CDR3 in amino acids: CASSPGLAGNEQFF. CDR3 DNA sequence: TGTGCCAGCTCACCGGGACTAGCCGGCAATGAGCAGTTCTTC. Based on the CDR3 plus reference TRBV18 and TRBJ2-1, the full variable domain is NAGVMQNPRHLVRRRGQEARLRCSPMKGHSHVYWYRQLPEEGLKFMVYLQKENIIDESGMPKERFSAEFPKEGPSILRIQQVVRGDSAAYFCASSPGLAGNEQFFGPGTRLTVL.

The chain carries TRBV7-9 and TRBJ1-4; TRBD1 agrees at 8 bases. CDR3 length: 14 residues. The V gene's germline CDR1 is SEHNR and CDR2 FQNEAQ (reference sequence). V lost 5 bases to trimming and J lost 8 bases; unmatched junction nucleotides: 7. This CDR3 is CASSATGVVEKLFF. The CDR3 DNA reads TGTGCCAGCAGCGCGACAGGGGTGGTGGAAAAACTGTTTTTT.

The chain is built from TRBV11-3 and TRBJ2-3; no reliable D call. Germline-derived CDR1 and CDR2 are SGHNT and YENEEA. The V end lost 2 bases, the J end lost 1 base, and 7 bases lay between the germline ends. CDR3 size: 14 residues. CDR3 region: CASSLRLRTDTQYF. In DNA form, the CDR3 reads TGTGCCAGCAGCTTACGCCTACGCACAGATACGCAGTATTTT.

In this sample, this clone turned up once. The chain uses TRBV27 and TRBJ2-3, with 9 bases fitting TRBD2. Germline V gene sequence: CDR1 MNHEY, CDR2 SMNVEV (reference sequence). The CDR3 has 14 amino acids. Trimming removed 7 bases from V and 6 bases from J; junction bases left unmatched: 8. The CDR3 is CASTRLAAGDTQYF. The CDR3 coding sequence is TGTGCCAGCACCCGACTAGCGGCTGGGGATACGCAGTATTTT.

This clone came up a few times. This chain uses TRBV27 with TRBJ2-1; D is tentatively TRBD1 or TRBD2 (6 bases each). Germline assignment: CDR1 MNHEY and CDR2 SMNVEV (reference sequence). This CDR3 contains 13 residues. The V end lost 5 bases, the J end lost 9 bases, and 14 bases lay between the germline ends. The CDR3 DNA is TGTGCCAGCAGTCCGGGGGCGGGCGGTGAGCAGTTCTTC. This codes for CASSPGAGGEQFF.

This CDR3 is CASSYFPATEGNTIYF. The CDR3 nucleotides read TGTGCCAGCAGTTACTTTCCGGCCACGGAGGGAAACACCATATATTTT. This chain uses TRBV6-2 or TRBV6-3 with TRBJ1-3, with D uncertain. Germline assignment: CDR1 MNHEY and CDR2 SVGEGT. This CDR3 is built from 16 residues. The V gene lost 1 base and the J gene lost 4 bases, with 14 bases spanning the gap.

The chain recombines TRBV30 with TRBJ2-3; no clear D gene. The CDR3 runs 14 residues. The germline V gene has CDR1 GTSNPN and CDR2 SVGIG (reference sequence). The V end lost 3 bases, the J end lost 5 bases, and 15 bases lay between the germline ends. The DNA of the CDR3 is TGTGCCTGGAGGATCCCTAGGCGACAAGATACGCAGTATTTT. Its translation is CAWRIPRRQDTQYF.

The chain links TRBV7-9 to TRBJ1-1; TRBD1 agrees at 8 bases. The V and J ends lost 1 base and 3 bases, in that order; junction bases with no gene match: 4. Germline V gene data show CDR1 as SEHNR and CDR2 as FQNEAQ (reference sequence). The CDR3 covers 15 residues. Here the CDR3 reads CASSLDQGAHTEAFF. The DNA for the CDR3 is TGTGCCAGCAGCTTAGACCAGGGGGCACACACTGAAGCTTTCTTT.

This chain links TRBV10-2 with TRBJ2-7, with D maybe TRBD1 (6 bases). CDR1 is WSHSY and CDR2 is SAAADI in the germline V gene. Between the trimmed V and J ends, which lost 2 bases and 5 bases, there was a span of 10 bases. The CDR3 loop spans 13 amino acids. The CDR3 is CASSEGRDNEQYF. The DNA of the CDR3 is TGCGCCAGCAGTGAGGGCAGGGACAACGAGCAGTACTTC.

The chain combines TRBV30 with TRBJ2-7; D might be TRBD1 or TRBD2, each matching 6 bases. CDR1 GTSNPN and CDR2 SVGIG come from the germline V gene (reference sequence). The CDR3 has 15 residues. The V gene lost 5 bases and the J gene lost 6 bases, with 23 bases spanning the gap. Written as DNA, the CDR3 is TGTGCCTGGCAAATCTCCGGGACAACGGAGGGCGAGCAGTACTTC. Encoded protein: CAWQISGTTEGEQYF.

This clone is a singleton in its sample. This rearrangement joins TRBV29-1 to TRBJ1-1, with a weak D call TRBD1 (6 bases). Germline V gives CDR1 SQVTM, CDR2 ANQGSEA. The CDR3 covers 12 residues. The V and J ends lost 6 bases and 3 bases respectively, with 11 bases between them. CDR3 residues: CSVLDRYTEAFF. DNA for the CDR3: TGCAGCGTCCTAGACAGGTACACTGAAGCTTTCTTT. Full variable domain (missing parts from reference TRBV29-1 and TRBJ1-1): SAVISQKPSRDICQRGTSLTIQCQVDSQVTMMFWYRQQPGQSLTLIATANQGSEATYESGFVIDKFPISRPNLTFSTLTVSNMSPEDSSIYLCSVLDRYTEAFFGQGTRLTVV.

The chain is built from TRBV18 and TRBJ1-1; 7 positions agree with TRBD1. The CDR3 runs to 18 residues. CDR1 is KGHSH, CDR2 LQKENI, per germline. V dropped 5 bases and J dropped 0; count of bases not matched to a gene: 15. Here the CDR3 DNA reads TGTGCCAGCTCAGAGACAGGGTTGAAAGGAGGGGTGAACACTGAAGCTTTCTTT. Translated, it gives CASSETGLKGGVNTEAFF.

CDR3 in amino acids: CASRNQGDLLDGYTF. CDR3 nucleotide sequence: TGTGCCAGTAGGAACCAGGGGGACTTACTCGATGGCTACACCTTC. The chain carries TRBV19 and TRBJ1-2; 7 bases are a match to TRBD1. CDR3 size: 15 residues. CDR1 and CDR2 (germline): LNHDA, SQIVND (reference sequence). V gave up 6 bases and J gave up 6 bases; unmatched junction bases: 13.

This chain joins TRBV5-4 and TRBJ2-4; a possible D gene is TRBD1 (5 bases). CDR3 length: 14 amino acids. V was clipped by 9 bases and J by 0 bases, with 13 bases between them. Germline-derived CDR1 and CDR2 are SGHNT and YYREEE (reference sequence). The CDR3 protein is CATYQDIAKNIQYF. CDR3 sequence (DNA): TGTGCCACCTACCAGGACATAGCCAAAAACATTCAGTACTTC. Filled out from reference TRBV5-4 and TRBJ2-4, the complete variable domain reads ETGVTQSPTHLIKTRGQQVTLRCSSQSGHNTVSWYQQALGQGPQFIFQYYREEENGRGNFPPRFSGLQFPNYSSELNVNALELDDSALYLCATYQDIAKNIQYFGAGTRLSVL.

This rearrangement joins TRBV29-1 to TRBJ2-2; D is unresolved. V gave up 3 bases and J gave up 10 bases, with 9 bases separating them. The germline V gene has CDR1 SQVTM and CDR2 ANQGSEA. The CDR3 has 11 residues. The DNA of the CDR3 is TGCAGCGTTGATATTATGGCGGAGCTGTTTTTT. Translation: CSVDIMAELFF.

V gene TRBV7-9 combines with J gene TRBJ2-7, with TRBD2 as a possible D gene (5 bases). V shed 5 bases and J shed 6 bases, with 17 bases lying between them. The CDR3 runs to 14 residues. In germline, CDR1 is SEHNR, CDR2 FQNEAQ (reference sequence). CDR3 protein: CASSPRTDGFEQYF. The CDR3 nucleotides are TGTGCCAGCAGCCCCCGGACTGACGGATTCGAGCAGTACTTC.

V usage is TRBV20-1 and J usage is TRBJ1-1; no firm D call. From germline, CDR1 is DFQATT and CDR2 SNEGSKA (reference sequence). CDR3 length equals 15 residues. V was cut by 3 bases and J by 6 bases, with 20 bases left in between. The CDR3 sequence: CSASPRTVSWAEAFF. CDR3 nucleotide sequence: TGCAGTGCTAGTCCCCGGACGGTTTCGTGGGCTGAAGCTTTCTTT.